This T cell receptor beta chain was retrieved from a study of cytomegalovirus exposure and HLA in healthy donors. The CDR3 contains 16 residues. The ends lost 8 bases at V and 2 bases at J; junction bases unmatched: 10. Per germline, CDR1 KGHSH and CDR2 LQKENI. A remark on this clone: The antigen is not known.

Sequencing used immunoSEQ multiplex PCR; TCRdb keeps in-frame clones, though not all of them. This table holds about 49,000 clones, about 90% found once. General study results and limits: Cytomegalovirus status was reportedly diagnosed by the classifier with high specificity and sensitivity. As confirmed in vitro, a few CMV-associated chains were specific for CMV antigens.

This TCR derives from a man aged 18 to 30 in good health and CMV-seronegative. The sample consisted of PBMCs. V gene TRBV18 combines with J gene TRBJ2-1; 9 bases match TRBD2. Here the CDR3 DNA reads TGTGCCAGCGGTGAACCTAGCGGGATCACCTACAATGAGCAGTTCTTC. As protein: CASGEPSGITYNEQFF.